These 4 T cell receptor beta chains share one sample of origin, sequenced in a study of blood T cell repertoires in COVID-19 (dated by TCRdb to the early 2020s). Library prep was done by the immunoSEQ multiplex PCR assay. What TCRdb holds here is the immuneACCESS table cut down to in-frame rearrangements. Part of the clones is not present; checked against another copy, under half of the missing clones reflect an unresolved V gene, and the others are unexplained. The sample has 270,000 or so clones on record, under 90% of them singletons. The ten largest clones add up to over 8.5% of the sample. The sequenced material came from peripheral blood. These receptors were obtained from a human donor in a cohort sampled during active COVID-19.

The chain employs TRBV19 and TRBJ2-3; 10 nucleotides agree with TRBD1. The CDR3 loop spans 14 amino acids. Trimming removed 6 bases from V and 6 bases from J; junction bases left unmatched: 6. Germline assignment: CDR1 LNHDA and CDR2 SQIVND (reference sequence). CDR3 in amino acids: CASRRDRGSDTQYF. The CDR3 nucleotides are TGTGCCAGTAGAAGGGACAGGGGTTCGGATACGCAGTATTTT. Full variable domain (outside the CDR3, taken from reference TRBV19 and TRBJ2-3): DGGITQSPKYLFRKEGQNVTLSCEQNLNHDAMYWYRQDPGQGLRLIYYSQIVNDFQKGDIAEGYSVSREKKESFPLTVTSAQKNPTAFYLCASRRDRGSDTQYFGPGTRLTVL.

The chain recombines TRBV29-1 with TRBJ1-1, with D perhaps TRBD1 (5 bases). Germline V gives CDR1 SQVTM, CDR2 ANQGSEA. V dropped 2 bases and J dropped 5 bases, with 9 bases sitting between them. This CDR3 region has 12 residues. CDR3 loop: CSVETGKTEAFF. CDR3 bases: TGCAGCGTTGAAACAGGTAAAACTGAAGCTTTCTTT.

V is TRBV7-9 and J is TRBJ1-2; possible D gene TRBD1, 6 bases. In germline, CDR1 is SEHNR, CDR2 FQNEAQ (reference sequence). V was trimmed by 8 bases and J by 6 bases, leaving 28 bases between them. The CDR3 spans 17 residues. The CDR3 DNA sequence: TGTGCCAGCGAGCAGTTTTCCCAGGGGCCGGAAAGGGATGGCTACACCTTC. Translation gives CASEQFSQGPERDGYTF.

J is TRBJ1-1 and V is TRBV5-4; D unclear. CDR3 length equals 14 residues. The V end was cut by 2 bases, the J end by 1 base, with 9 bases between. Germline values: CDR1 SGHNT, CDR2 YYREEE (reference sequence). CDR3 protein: CASSFPLPNTEAFF. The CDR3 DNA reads TGTGCCAGCAGCTTTCCCCTACCGAACACTGAAGCTTTCTTT.